A single sample gave rise to the 2 T cell receptor beta chains below, sequenced in a study of cytomegalovirus exposure and HLA in healthy donors. 13 Jbeta primers and 60 Vbeta primers were used for the PCR. The data were produced by immunoSEQ multiplex PCR, yet TCRdb's version contains in-frame clones alone and is incomplete. The sample gives over 85,000 clones, approximately 82% of which show up once; over 10% is in the top ten. The sample comprised PBMCs. The receptors stem from a man in his thirties or forties in good health and CMV-seropositive.

The chain uses TRBV4-1 and TRBJ1-5, with D perhaps TRBD1 (6 bases). Germline V gene data show CDR1 as MGHRA and CDR2 as YSYEKL. Trimming took off 4 bases at V and 7 bases at J, with 17 bases between the two ends. The CDR3 runs to 15 residues. CDR3 protein: CASSPGAGVFQPQHF. The CDR3 DNA follows: TGCGCCAGCAGCCCCGGGGCAGGGGTGTTCCAGCCCCAGCATTTT.

J is TRBJ2-5 and V is TRBV5-6, with TRBD2 matching 9 bases. The V and J ends lost 2 bases and 5 bases, in that order; junction bases with no gene match: 1. This CDR3 is built from 13 residues. Germline CDR1 SGHDT, CDR2 YYEEEE. CDR3: CASSFLAGETQYF. The CDR3 DNA is TGTGCCAGCAGCTTTCTAGCGGGGGAGACCCAGTACTTC.